The 31 T cell receptor beta chains in this list originate from one sample, sequenced in a study of blood T cells in healthy people across ages. Primers used in a second PCR of roughly 6 to 11 cycles were a sample-barcoded 5' primer and a J-beta primer mix. Each CDR3 protein gets one entry after TCRdb re-called the 5' RACE reads with MiXCR. This sample has hundreds of thousands of distinct CDR3 sequences, with around 21% found just once. Sequenced: blood. These TCRs come from a man in his 70s in good health.

This clonotype was observed a handful of times. The V gene is TRBV5-1, the J gene TRBJ1-4; no reliable D call. Germline V lookup: CDR1 SGHRS, CDR2 YFSETQ. V was cut by 0 bases and J by 7 bases, with 10 bases left in between. The CDR3 has 14 residues. The CDR3 DNA follows: TGCGCCAGCAGCTTGGATGGACTCGGTGAAAAACTGTTTTTT. Its translation: CASSLDGLGEKLFF.

Remarks on this clonotype: The junction does not match germline at one end; this may be a read error. The rearrangement links TRBV3-1 to TRBJ2-5; D is tentatively TRBD1 or TRBD2 (5 bases each). This CDR3 spans 12 amino acids. CDR1 and CDR2 from the germline V gene are LGHDT and YNNKEL (reference sequence). This chain's CDR3 is CASSHTGTWPFF. In nucleotides, the CDR3 is TGTGCCAGCAGCCATACCGGGACCTGGCCGTTCTTC.

The table lists this clonotype with a few counts. The chain links TRBV3-1 to TRBJ1-2, with D unclear. The V gene lost 0 bases and the J gene lost 8 bases, with 4 bases spanning the gap. In germline, CDR1 is LGHDT, CDR2 YNNKEL (reference sequence). The CDR3 length is 11 residues. Written as DNA, the CDR3 is TGTGCCAGCAGCCAAGAAATCGGCTACACCTTC. It codes for CASSQEIGYTF.

The chain uses TRBV7-9 and TRBJ2-2; a possible D gene is TRBD1 (6 bases). The V gene's germline CDR1 is SEHNR and CDR2 FQNEAQ (reference sequence). The CDR3 totals 13 residues. Trimming left V 10 bases short and J 5 bases short, with 14 bases between. For the CDR3, the DNA is TGTGCCACCTTGGGGGCCCGGACCGGGGAGCTGTTTTTT. The encoded protein is CATLGARTGELFF.

This clonotype has just a few counts. The chain recombines TRBV7-2 with TRBJ2-7; D not certain. CDR3 size: 14 residues. Germline V CDR1 and CDR2: SGHTA, FQGNSA. V was shortened by 0 bases and J by 3 bases, with 9 bases between the two germline ends. The CDR3 sequence is CASSLAEPDYEQYF. In DNA, the CDR3 is TGTGCCAGCAGCTTAGCCGAGCCTGACTACGAGCAGTACTTC.

This clonotype came up a few times. The V call is TRBV6-2 or TRBV6-3, the J call TRBJ2-2; no clear D. The CDR3 is 14 residues long. The V gene's germline CDR1 is MNHEY and CDR2 SVGEGT. Between the trimmed V and J ends, which lost 6 bases and 1 base, there was a span of 9 bases. The CDR3 bases are TGTGCCAGCAGACTGGGTTTGAACACCGGGGAGCTGTTTTTT. Translating gives CASRLGLNTGELFF.

This clonotype was detected a few times. The junction departs from the called germline gene at one end, perhaps through a read error. The gene calls are TRBV14 and TRBJ2-5; 13 bases fit TRBD2. Germline V CDR1 and CDR2: SGHDN, FVKESK. This CDR3 comprises 16 residues. The CDR3 is CASSLLAGGPAGEQSF. DNA of the CDR3: TGTGCCAGCAGCCTACTAGCGGGAGGGCCAGCGGGTGAGCAGTCCTTC.

V gene TRBV5-1 combines with J gene TRBJ2-7; 8 bases agree with TRBD2. Germline CDR1 is SGHRS and CDR2 is YFSETQ. J was trimmed by 2 bases and V by 3 bases; bases with no gene match: 7. The CDR3 spans 15 residues. The CDR3 sequence: CASSWEAGVPYEQYF. The CDR3 DNA is TGCGCCAGCAGCTGGGAAGCGGGAGTCCCCTACGAGCAGTACTTC.

The chain joins TRBV5-6 to TRBJ2-4; TRBD1 is a possible D gene (5 bases). CDR3 length: 15 amino acids. Germline-derived CDR1 and CDR2 are SGHDT and YYEEEE. V was shortened by 4 bases and J by 3 bases, with 14 bases between the two germline ends. This chain's CDR3 is CASSTRDQGKNIQYF. The DNA for the CDR3 is TGTGCCAGCAGCACCAGGGATCAAGGCAAAAACATTCAGTACTTC.

This clonotype occurred a few times. The rearrangement joins TRBV21-1 to TRBJ2-1; the D call TRBD2 from the table was never checked on the DNA. TRBV21-1 is an annotated pseudogene. The CDR3 has 19 residues. The CDR3 here is CASSFLESWTSGIYNEQFF. The CDR3, as DNA: TGTGCCAGCAGCTTCCTGGAGAGCTGGACTAGCGGGATCTACAATGAGCAGTTCTTC.

The genes are TRBV25-1 and TRBJ1-2; D ambiguous. Trimming took off 4 bases at V and 8 bases at J, with 14 bases between the two ends. CDR3 length: 13 amino acids. The germline V gene encodes CDR1 MGHDK and CDR2 SYGVNS. The CDR3 nucleotides are TGTGCCAGCAGTGCCGGTTTGGGAAACGGCTACACCTTC. Amino acid sequence: CASSAGLGNGYTF.

The J gene is TRBJ2-5, the V gene TRBV3-1; D is unresolved. The J call may be faulty, since TRBJ2-7 better matches the DNA end. CDR3 length: 15 residues. Germline assignment: CDR1 LGHDT and CDR2 YNNKEL (reference sequence). The CDR3 coding sequence is TGTGCCAGCAGCCAACGTCTCCGAAGCCCCTACGAGCAGTACTTC. Residues: CASSQRLRSPYEQYF.

This clonotype occurred a few times. This chain uses TRBV18 with TRBJ2-5; 12 bases line up with TRBD2. The trim removed 2 bases at V and 2 bases at J, leaving 3 bases unmatched. Germline V gene data show CDR1 as KGHSH and CDR2 as LQKENI. CDR3 size: 16 residues. CDR3 in DNA: TGTGCCAGCTCACCATGGACTAGCGGGAATCAAGAGACCCAGTACTTC. Amino acids: CASSPWTSGNQETQYF.

This clonotype was counted between two and nine times. The gene calls are TRBV6-2 or TRBV6-3 and TRBJ1-3; D may be TRBD1 (5 bases). Trimming pared 11 bases from V and 0 bases from J, leaving 11 bases between. Germline CDR1 is MNHEY and CDR2 is SVGEGT. This CDR3 region has 13 residues. The CDR3 DNA is TGTGCCCGTACAGGCGACTCTGGAAACACCATATATTTT. Its translation is CARTGDSGNTIYF.

This chain links TRBV5-6 with TRBJ2-7; maybe TRBD1 (5 bases). This CDR3 region has 13 residues. Germline loops: CDR1 SGHDT, CDR2 YYEEEE. V gave up 3 bases and J gave up 4 bases, with 11 bases separating them. The CDR3 spells CASSYPTAYEQYF. CDR3 DNA sequence: TGTGCCAGCAGCTACCCGACAGCGTACGAGCAGTACTTC.

In this sample, this clonotype turned up a few times. The V call is TRBV29-1, the J call TRBJ2-5; 7 nucleotides match TRBD1. Germline V gene sequence: CDR1 SQVTM, CDR2 ANQGSEA. CDR3 size: 12 residues. V dropped 8 bases and J dropped 5; count of bases not matched to a gene: 8. The CDR3 region has the DNA TGCAGCTCATGGGACAGCCATGAGACCCAGTACTTC. Amino acid sequence: CSSWDSHETQYF.

This clonotype was picked up a small number of times. The rearrangement uses TRBV7-9 and TRBJ2-5; 7 nucleotides align to TRBD1. Trimming removed 5 bases from V and 5 bases from J; junction bases left unmatched: 8. The CDR3 contains 14 residues. Germline CDR1 and CDR2: SEHNR and FQNEAQ (reference sequence). CDR3 loop: CASSQSTGWETQYF. The CDR3 nucleotides are TGTGCCAGCAGCCAATCGACAGGGTGGGAGACCCAGTACTTC.

The chain recombines TRBV24-1 with TRBJ2-5; TRBD2 is a possible D gene (6 bases). V gave up 5 bases and J gave up 2 bases, with 17 bases separating them. CDR1 is KGHDR, CDR2 SFDVKD, per germline. The CDR3 spans 16 residues. DNA for the CDR3: TGTGCCACCAGTGGGGAGAGTAGCGGTTTACAAGAGACCCAGTACTTC. Protein product: CATSGESSGLQETQYF.

This clonotype appeared a few times. The V gene is TRBV4-1, the J gene TRBJ2-5, with D perhaps TRBD2 (6 bases). The CDR3 has 15 residues. V lost 0 bases to trimming and J lost 2 bases, with 10 bases between them. Germline V lookup: CDR1 MGHRA, CDR2 YSYEKL. CDR3 in amino acids: CASSQDGGRQETQYF. Written as DNA, the CDR3 is TGCGCCAGCAGCCAAGACGGAGGGAGGCAAGAGACCCAGTACTTC.

The table lists this clonotype with a few counts. V and J are TRBV7-9 and TRBJ2-1, with a weak D call TRBD2 (5 bases). V was shortened by 0 bases and J by 7 bases, with 13 bases between the two germline ends. The V gene's germline CDR1 is SEHNR and CDR2 FQNEAQ (reference sequence). This CDR3 is built from 15 residues. The CDR3 sequence is CASSLAVLAKNEQFF. CDR3 nucleotide sequence: TGTGCCAGCAGCTTAGCGGTCTTAGCGAAGAATGAGCAGTTCTTC.

V usage is TRBV5-1 and J usage is TRBJ2-5; no firm D call. The J call is uncertain, as TRBJ2-1 better fits the DNA end. This CDR3 spans 13 amino acids. Germline loops: CDR1 SGHRS, CDR2 YFSETQ. The CDR3 region is CASSASQYNEQFF. DNA for the CDR3: TGCGCCAGCAGCGCCTCTCAGTACAATGAGCAGTTCTTC.

The chain recombines TRBV7-9 with TRBJ1-1, with a weak D call TRBD1 (5 bases). This CDR3 is 14 amino acids long. From germline, CDR1 is SEHNR and CDR2 FQNEAQ (reference sequence). With 1 base removed from V and 7 bases from J, the gap between germline ends came to 13 bases. CDR3 coding DNA: TGTGCCAGCAGCTTAGAATCTGGACAAGTTGAAGCTTTCTTT. Protein product: CASSLESGQVEAFF.

The chain employs TRBV4-2 and TRBJ1-2; 9 bases fit TRBD1. The CDR3 runs 16 residues. The junction had 13 bases not matched to a gene; V was cut back by 3 bases and J by 8 bases. The germline V gene has CDR1 LGHNA and CDR2 YNFKEQ. The CDR3: CASSQGPLQGAGGYTF. The CDR3 coding sequence is TGTGCCAGCAGCCAGGGCCCCTTACAGGGGGCCGGGGGCTACACCTTC.

The CDR3 coding sequence is TGTGCCAGCAGCCCCTGGACTAGCGGGAAGTTCTACGAGCAGTACTTC. Encoded protein: CASSPWTSGKFYEQYF. The chain couples TRBV5-5 to TRBJ2-7; 12 nucleotides line up with TRBD2. The length of the CDR3 is 16 residues. Germline assignment: CDR1 SGHKS and CDR2 YYEKEE (reference sequence). Trimming took 4 bases from V and 3 from J; bases not matched to a gene: 8.

J is TRBJ2-2 and V is TRBV6-5, with 8 bases aligning to TRBD1. The V gene's germline CDR1 is MNHEY and CDR2 SVGAGI. The CDR3 sequence is 15 residues long. The ends lost 4 bases at V and 5 bases at J; junction bases unmatched: 6. The CDR3 nucleotides are TGTGCCAGCAGTTCCCCCCAGGGGGCGACCGGGGAGCTGTTTTTT. Translation gives CASSSPQGATGELFF.

CDR3 amino acids: CAISDPTSTNEKLFF. CDR3 sequence (DNA): TGTGCCATCAGTGATCCCACGTCAACTAATGAAAAACTGTTTTTT. V and J are TRBV10-3 and TRBJ1-4, with no clear D. Looked up from germline, CDR1 is ENHRY and CDR2 is SYGVKD. The CDR3 runs 15 residues. V was clipped by 3 bases and J by 0 bases, with 8 bases between them.

The chain is built from TRBV19 and TRBJ1-2; TRBD1 is a possible D gene (5 bases). V was pared by 6 bases and J by 6 bases, with 17 bases between. CDR1 and CDR2 (germline): LNHDA, SQIVND (reference sequence). This CDR3 spans 14 amino acids. In nucleotides, the CDR3 is TGTGCCAGTAGCCTCTCCGGCAGGGACCATGGCTACACCTTC. Translated: CASSLSGRDHGYTF. The variable domain in full, completed from reference TRBV19 and TRBJ1-2, reads DGGITQSPKYLFRKEGQNVTLSCEQNLNHDAMYWYRQDPGQGLRLIYYSQIVNDFQKGDIAEGYSVSREKKESFPLTVTSAQKNPTAFYLCASSLSGRDHGYTFGSGTRLTVV.

This chain joins TRBV7-8 and TRBJ2-5; the match to TRBD2 covers 12 bases. Germline V gene lookup returns CDR1 SGHVS and CDR2 FQNEAQ. The CDR3 length is 15 residues. J gave up 13 bases and V 1 base, and 10 bases lay outside the gene matches. The CDR3 sequence: CASSLVGTSGRPVYF. The CDR3, as DNA: TGTGCCAGCAGCTTAGTAGGGACTAGCGGGCGGCCTGTGTACTTC. Drawing the rest from reference TRBV7-8 and TRBJ2-5, the complete variable domain is GAGVSQSPRYKVAKRGQDVALRCDPISGHVSLFWYQQALGQGPEFLTYFQNEAQLDKSGLPSDRFFAERPEGSVSTLKIQRTQQEDSAVYLCASSLVGTSGRPVYFGPGTRLLVL.

This clonotype was seen a handful of times. The rearrangement links TRBV5-5 to TRBJ2-7, with TRBD1 as a possible D gene (6 bases). This CDR3 has 14 residues. Per germline, CDR1 SGHKS and CDR2 YYEKEE (reference sequence). The V end lost 0 bases, the J end lost 4 bases, and 11 bases lay between the germline ends. The CDR3 region has the DNA TGTGCCAGCAGCTTGGCAGGACAGTCTTACGAGCAGTACTTC. Its translation is CASSLAGQSYEQYF.

This clonotype came up a few times. The V gene is TRBV5-1, the J gene TRBJ1-1; D not certain. V shed 4 bases and J shed 1 base, with 11 bases lying between them. The CDR3 has 14 residues. The germline gives CDR1 SGHRS, CDR2 YFSETQ. The DNA of the CDR3 is TGCGCCAGCAGCGGCGGCCAAACGAACACTGAAGCTTTCTTT. It yields the protein CASSGGQTNTEAFF.

This sequence joins TRBV9 and TRBJ2-1, with 7 bases that match TRBD2. Trimming cost V 7 bases and J 2 bases; bases outside gene matches: 6. Germline V gene sequence: CDR1 SGDLS, CDR2 YYNGEE. The CDR3 runs to 14 residues. The CDR3 DNA sequence: TGTGCCAGCGGGCGGGAGAACCCCTACAATGAGCAGTTCTTC. It encodes CASGRENPYNEQFF.